Included here is one T cell receptor beta chain sequence, with context. As handled by the study authors: The assay estimated nucleated cells by amplifying reference gene primers. Sequencing used immunoSEQ multiplex PCR; TCRdb keeps in-frame clones, though not all of them. That table gives V, J and clone size, and the DNA gave D and trimming. The sample has about 140,000 clones, roughly 84% seen once. Per germline, CDR1 SGHNT and CDR2 YENEEA. CDR3 length: 15 amino acids. V was cut by 2 bases and J by 2 bases, with 11 bases left in between. This specimen comes from a study of blood T cell repertoires in COVID-19. About the study: Both acute and convalescent COVID-19 samples were obtained from the United States, Italy and Spain. T cells, B-cell-depleted T cells, or PBMCs provided the cDNA or gDNA that served as material.

The receptor's source is a woman aged 55 to 70 with acute or convalescent COVID-19. The rearrangement uses TRBV11-3 and TRBJ2-3; perhaps TRBD1 as D (5 bases). The sequenced sample was peripheral blood. The DNA for the CDR3 is TGTGCCAGCAGCTTAAGGACACCTCACACAGATACGCAGTATTTT. This sequence encodes CASSLRTPHTDTQYF. Full variable domain (missing parts from reference TRBV11-3 and TRBJ2-3): EAGVVQSPRYKIIEKKQPVAFWCNPISGHNTLYWYLQNLGQGPELLIRYENEEAVDDSQLPKDRFSAERLKGVDSTLKIQPAELGDSAVYLCASSLRTPHTDTQYFGPGTRLTVL.